Given below is one T cell receptor (beta chain) in context. This CDR3 region has 13 residues. The V and J ends lost 9 bases and 7 bases, in that order; junction bases with no gene match: 5. Germline V gene sequence: CDR1 SGHRS, CDR2 YFSETQ. Authors' methods: Nucleated cell number was recorded as an estimate derived from reference gene primer amplification. Data came from immunoSEQ multiplex PCR; TCRdb stores just in-frame clones and leaves some out. D and trimming were read from the DNA, whereas the V and J calls and clone size are those reported in that table. The table shows roughly 200,000 clones, with approximately 85% occurring only once. The data stem from a study of blood T cell repertoires in COVID-19. As for the study in general: Sources were T cells, B-cell-depleted T cells, or PBMCs; the material itself was cDNA or gDNA.

Followed longitudinally, the Seattle patients had been enrolled during active infection. The rearrangement links TRBV5-1 to TRBJ1-6; the match to TRBD1 covers 9 bases. The sequencing input was peripheral blood. The TCR was taken from a woman of 80 years or more with COVID-19, enrolled during active disease. In DNA, the CDR3 is TGCGCCACCGGACAGGGGCCAAATTCACCCCTCCACTTT. Amino acids: CATGQGPNSPLHF.